This T cell receptor beta chain was recovered during a study of CD8 T cells in ankylosing spondylitis. Broader study findings: Reportedly, disease-linked clones are significantly enriched in ankylosing spondylitis patients' matched synovial fluid.

Trimming cost V 6 bases and J 0 bases, with 19 bases left between them. CDR1 and CDR2 (germline): SGHRS, YFSETQ. This CDR3 has 16 residues. A note on this clonotype: Its antigen remains unknown.

TCRdb itself ran the 5' RACE reads through MiXCR, one entry per CDR3 protein. This sample has more than 150,000 distinct CDR3 sequences, with around a tenth found just once. Material for sequencing was blood, either unsorted or a sorted T cell fraction (not recorded which). The chain combines TRBV5-1 with TRBJ2-7; perhaps D is TRBD1 or TRBD2 (6 bases each). This sequence originates from a male donor with ankylosing spondylitis or in good health (not recorded which). CDR3 sequence (DNA): TGCGCCAGCACCCCCAAAGGGGGGACGAGCTCCTACGAGCAGTACTTC. This gives the protein CASTPKGGTSSYEQYF. Full variable domain (outside the CDR3, taken from reference TRBV5-1 and TRBJ2-7): KAGVTQTPRYLIKTRGQQVTLSCSPISGHRSVSWYQQTPGQGLQFLFEYFSETQRNKGNFPGRFSGRQFSNSRSEMNVSTLELGDSALYLCASTPKGGTSSYEQYFGPGTRLTVT.